This T cell receptor (beta chain) originates from a study of cytomegalovirus exposure and HLA in healthy donors. The CDR3 length is 12 residues. Germline trimming cut 5 bases from V and 10 bases from J; bases unmatched to any gene: 5. In germline, CDR1 is SEHNR, CDR2 FQNEAQ (reference sequence). PCR used 60 Vbeta primers and 13 Jbeta primers. Clones were read by immunoSEQ multiplex PCR, and TCRdb kept only the in-frame ones, dropping some. This repertoire shows fewer than 250,000 clones, over 70% found once; its top ten account for less than 4%. This TCR came from a woman aged 25-40 years in good health and CMV-seropositive. Sequencing input: PBMCs. The chain uses TRBV7-9 and TRBJ1-1, with TRBD1 identical over 9 bases. The CDR3: CASSLEGQGAFF. DNA for the CDR3: TGTGCCAGCAGCCTAGAGGGACAGGGAGCTTTCTTT. The full variable domain, completed using reference TRBV7-9 and TRBJ1-1, is DTGVSQNPRHKITKRGQNVTFRCDPISEHNRLYWYRQTLGQGPEFLTYFQNEAQLEKSRLLSDRFSAERPKGSFSTLEIQRTEQGDSAMYLCASSLEGQGAFFGQGTRLTVV.